This T cell receptor (beta chain) stems from a study of blood T cell repertoires in COVID-19. Study information: Acute and convalescent COVID-19 specimens originated in the United States, Italy and Spain. Sources were T cells, B-cell-depleted T cells, or PBMCs; the material itself was cDNA or gDNA.

The CDR3 sequence is 17 residues long. V dropped 7 bases and J dropped 8; count of bases not matched to a gene: 15. Germline CDR1 reads LNHDA; CDR2 reads SQIVND (reference sequence). Using immunoSEQ multiplex PCR, the repertoire was profiled, and TCRdb retains in-frame clones only, with some absent. This sample has approximately 330,000 clones, with 89% found just once. Either two negative PCRs, clearance, or symptom resolution qualified Cohort 3 donors as recovered. The TCR comes from a woman aged 25 to 39 who had recovered from COVID-19. The chain recombines TRBV19 with TRBJ2-1, with TRBD1 matching 12 bases. Sequencing used PBMCs or T cells enriched from blood (not recorded which). DNA for the CDR3: TGTGCCAGTAACCTGAACCGGGACAGGGGGCTTGTTGATGAGCAGTTCTTC. Translated: CASNLNRDRGLVDEQFF.